This record concerns one T cell receptor (beta chain) sequence. Its cognate antigen has yet to be identified. No much larger clone exists at a distance of one base, and base qualities are not known. The library was generated by PCR. TCRdb records Illumina HiSeq 2500 as the sequencer. Unique molecular identifiers were incorporated into TCR beta cDNA libraries to reduce PCR and sequencing biases. About 500,000 cDNA molecules were obtained for every 1 to 10 million input T cells, so each molecule roughly corresponded to one T cell. The same protocol used for the earlier healthy control dataset was applied to prepare and sequence the patient libraries. Samples belonging to the same batch were prepared together, multiplexed and sequenced on a shared HiSeq lane. On the study's bioinformatics: MIGEC was used to process the raw barcoded reads, and molecular identifier groups with only a single read were discarded before consensus assembly and CDR3 extraction. Clonotype tables were post-analysed with VDJtools, and diversity was normalized by down-sampling all datasets to the smallest sample size. In repertoire overlap clustering, CDR3 amino acid sequences, but not nucleotide sequences, were matched to correct batch-related cross-sample contamination. TCRdb cleaned the public reads at Q25 with fastp, built clones with MiXCR and kept in-frame beta chains. A single entry per CDR3 protein holds the most common genes and DNA from its merged rows. It is TCRdb's table, rather than the study itself, that gives the V and J calls and clone size. Present in this sample are approximately 690,000 distinct CDR3 sequences, approximately 60% of which were seen just once. The top ten hold over 9% of the sample.

To demonstrate the VDJtools post-analysis software, TCR beta repertoires were profiled from the peripheral blood of 13 young patients with multiple sclerosis. The multiple sclerosis patients were children and adolescents between roughly 6 and 16 years of age. This sample was taken from a study of post-analysis software for immune sequencing data (dated by TCRdb to between 2014 and 2017). Broadly, across the study: Disease courses on record covered relapsing-remitting, secondary progressive and progressive-relapsing multiple sclerosis, though some patients had no subtype annotation. The patient repertoires were compared against 10 to 12 previously published healthy control repertoires obtained from donors aged about 6 to 28 years. A subset of samples was prepared in parallel using single-end sample barcoding, then pooled and co-amplified after Illumina adapter ligation.

What the authors observed across the whole study: The control group was slightly older than the multiple sclerosis patient group. Several TRBV segments, including TRBV5-6, TRBV5-1 and TRBV20-1, were significantly more frequent in patients than controls. Direct clustering with F measure revealed strong co-clustering of samples prepared in the same batch, which led to a batch-effect correction. Significantly lower normalized Chao1 diversity was found in multiple sclerosis patients than in controls, suggesting substantial peripheral T-cell clonal expansion.

V sheds 2 bases and J sheds 6 bases, leaving 10 bases between their ends. CDR1 ENHRY and CDR2 SYGVKD were looked up in the germline V gene. The CDR3 contains 13 residues, cysteine and phenylalanine counted. Of the read, only the CDR3 DNA is kept; its 39 bases are in frame from base 1. This receptor chain uses TRBV10-3 and TRBJ1-2, with an unclear D gene assignment. The TCR originated in a girl under 10 years old with multiple sclerosis. The specimen sequenced was blood. The nucleotides read TGTGCCATCAGTGAGGAGCGGCGAGATGGCTACACCTTC. The encoded protein is CAISEERRDGYTF.